Listed below are T cell receptor beta chains from one sample, sequenced in a study of shared T cell receptors in the human thymus. Repertoires were generated with immunoSEQ multiplex PCR, while TCRdb's copy carries only in-frame clones and drops some. The sample yields hundreds of thousands of clones, over 75% seen once. The sample was also reused in another study, on human thymus T cells.

Sequenced material: thymocytes. These receptors all stem from a boy under three years old with a congenital heart defect. Each CDR3 is given with its conserved first and last residue. D genes are given only for firm matches. Not every row has a clone size; where given, it reads once, few, many or a size class.

j_call,v_call,clone_size,d_call,cdr3_aa,cdr3_nt
TRBJ2-3,TRBV28,-,TRBD1,CASSSGQEDQTDTQYF,TGTGCCAGCAGTTCAGGACAGGAGGACCAAACAGATACGCAGTATTTT
TRBJ2-1,TRBV5-1,-,TRBD2,CASSSTSAVDNEQFF,TGCGCCAGCAGCTCAACTAGCGCCGTTGACAATGAGCAGTTCTTC
TRBJ1-5,TRBV4-2,-,TRBD1,CASSQDGVRGEQPQHF,TGTGCCAGCAGCCAAGATGGTGTCAGGGGGGAACAGCCCCAGCATTTT
TRBJ2-4,TRBV28,-,TRBD1,CASRRTGALAKNIQYF,TGTGCCAGCAGGAGGACAGGGGCTCTAGCCAAAAACATTCAGTACTTC
TRBJ1-2,TRBV28,-,TRBD1,CASSLTGHYGYTF,TGTGCCAGCAGTCTGACAGGGCACTATGGCTACACCTTC
TRBJ1-1,TRBV6-6,-,-,CASSRPGGVAFF,TGTGCCAGCAGTCGGCCGGGGGGGGTAGCTTTCTTT
TRBJ2-7,TRBV7-2,-,-,CASSSRLDEAYEQYF,TGTGCCAGCAGCTCCAGACTAGATGAAGCCTACGAGCAGTACTTC
TRBJ2-7,TRBV5-1,-,TRBD2,CASRDRAGDYEQYF,TGCGCCAGCAGAGATAGAGCGGGAGACTACGAGCAGTACTTC
TRBJ2-2,TRBV27,-,-,CASRSGDTGELFF,TGTGCCAGCAGATCCGGGGACACCGGGGAGCTGTTTTTT
TRBJ2-3,TRBV5-1,-,TRBD2,CASSLQLAGLTDTQYF,TGCGCCAGCAGCTTACAACTAGCGGGGCTCACAGATACGCAGTATTTT
TRBJ1-1,TRBV30,-,-,CAWSVPSRRNTEAFF,TGTGCCTGGAGTGTACCCTCGAGAAGAAACACTGAAGCTTTCTTT
TRBJ2-5,TRBV5-1,-,TRBD1,CASSLEDRGRETQYF,TGCGCCAGCAGCTTGGAGGACAGGGGTCGGGAGACCCAGTACTTC
TRBJ2-1,TRBV7-9,-,-,CASSFSSSSATYNEQFF,TGTGCCAGCAGCTTTAGTTCGTCTAGCGCTACCTACAATGAGCAGTTCTTC
TRBJ2-2,TRBV5-1,-,-,CASRLHPGASGELFF,TGCGCCAGCAGATTACACCCAGGGGCGTCTGGGGAGCTGTTTTTT
TRBJ2-7,TRBV30,few,TRBD2,CAWRTSGTVSYEQYF,TGTGCCTGGCGGACTAGCGGGACCGTCTCCTACGAGCAGTACTTC
TRBJ2-2,TRBV19,-,-,CASSLRLDHTGELFF,TGTGCCAGTAGTCTGCGCCTTGATCACACCGGGGAGCTGTTTTTT
TRBJ2-3,TRBV2,-,TRBD1,CASSARTGWRTDTQYF,TGTGCCAGCAGTGCCCGGACAGGGTGGCGCACAGATACGCAGTATTTT
TRBJ1-5,TRBV28,-,-,CASSFGLSLRSPQHF,TGTGCCAGCAGTTTCGGACTCAGCCTACGATCGCCCCAGCATTTT
TRBJ2-2,TRBV2,-,TRBD2,CASTPGGARVYTGELFF,TGTGCCAGCACCCCGGGGGGGGCGCGGGTTTACACCGGGGAGCTGTTTTTT
TRBJ2-4,TRBV6-5,few,TRBD1,CASSPRGTKNIQYF,TGTGCCAGCAGTCCCAGGGGGACCAAAAACATTCAGTACTTC
TRBJ2-7,TRBV4-3,few,-,CASSQDGSGYEQYF,TGCGCCAGCAGCCAAGATGGGAGTGGGTACGAGCAGTACTTC
TRBJ2-2,TRBV11-2,-,-,CASSLDRNGCCIGELFF,TGTGCCAGCAGCTTAGATAGAAACGGTTGTTGCATCGGGGAGCTGTTTTTT
TRBJ2-3,TRBV15,-,TRBD1,CATMAGGVSDTQYF,TGTGCCACCATGGCAGGGGGTGTTTCAGATACGCAGTATTTT
TRBJ1-1,TRBV28,-,-,CASSHHTHTEAFF,TGTGCCAGCAGCCATCATACACACACTGAAGCTTTCTTT
TRBJ2-7,TRBV6-5,-,-,CASRVQGGEEQYF,TGTGCCAGCAGGGTCCAGGGGGGCGAGGAGCAGTACTTC
TRBJ2-2,TRBV5-8,-,TRBD2,CASGPGGGLQGPENTGELFF,TGTGCCAGCGGCCCCGGCGGGGGGCTCCAGGGGCCGGAAAACACCGGGGAGCTGTTTTTT
TRBJ1-2,TRBV5-1,-,TRBD1,CASSSSYRGHYRGYTF,TGCGCCAGCAGCTCATCGTACAGGGGGCATTACCGTGGCTACACCTTC
TRBJ2-1,TRBV7-9,-,TRBD2,CASSLGRLAGGQEQFF,TGTGCCAGCAGCTTAGGAAGGCTAGCGGGAGGGCAAGAGCAGTTCTTC
TRBJ2-2,TRBV27,once,TRBD2,CASSFILAKNTGELFF,TGTGCCAGCAGTTTCATACTAGCGAAAAACACCGGGGAGCTGTTTTTT
TRBJ2-3,TRBV29-1,-,-,CSVDMDTQYF,TGCAGCGTTGATATGGATACGCAGTATTTT
TRBJ2-5,TRBV27,-,TRBD1,CASSPGGGIPSPETQYF,TGTGCCAGCAGCCCAGGGGGTGGGATCCCCTCCCCCGAGACCCAGTACTTC
TRBJ2-7,TRBV27,-,-,CASSPLRSALAYEQYF,TGTGCCAGCAGTCCCCTGCGAAGCGCCCTAGCCTACGAGCAGTACTTC
TRBJ2-5,TRBV18,-,-,CASSEQGQETQYF,TGTGCCAGCTCGGAACAGGGTCAAGAGACCCAGTACTTC
TRBJ2-2,TRBV5-1,-,-,CASSLFRGNTGELFF,TGCGCCAGCAGCTTGTTCAGGGGGAACACCGGGGAGCTGTTTTTT
TRBJ1-3,TRBV13,-,TRBD1,CASSLRGQSSGNTIYF,TGTGCCAGCAGCCTCAGGGGACAGAGCTCTGGAAACACCATATATTTT
TRBJ1-2,TRBV6-5,-,TRBD1,CASTQGQGRRYGYTF,TGTGCCAGCACCCAAGGACAGGGCCGGCGCTATGGCTACACCTTC
TRBJ1-5,TRBV4-3,-,-,CASSQGQYSNQPQHF,TGCGCCAGCAGCCAAGGGCAGTATAGCAATCAGCCCCAGCATTTT
TRBJ1-3,TRBV4-3,-,-,CASSQDPVLSGNTIYF,TGCGCCAGCAGCCAAGATCCCGTCCTCTCTGGAAACACCATATATTTT
TRBJ1-5,TRBV27,-,-,CASSFTRGYQPQHF,TGTGCCAGCAGTTTCACCCGAGGGTACCAGCCCCAGCATTTT
TRBJ1-1,TRBV4-2,-,-,CASSQVTVRNTEAFF,TGTGCCAGCAGCCAAGTCACCGTGCGGAACACTGAAGCTTTCTTT
TRBJ1-6,TRBV5-1,once,TRBD1,CASSSLDRGNSPLHF,TGCGCCAGCAGCTCGTTGGACAGGGGTAATTCACCCCTCCACTTT
TRBJ2-7,TRBV6-5,-,TRBD1,CASTFGQGAREQYF,TGTGCCAGCACCTTTGGACAGGGGGCGCGCGAGCAGTACTTC
TRBJ2-7,TRBV9,-,TRBD2,CASSTGTSGPYEQYF,TGTGCCAGCAGCACGGGGACTAGCGGACCCTACGAGCAGTACTTC
TRBJ1-5,TRBV10-1,-,-,CASSERQVNQPQHF,TGCGCCAGCAGTGAGCGGCAGGTCAATCAGCCCCAGCATTTT
TRBJ2-6,TRBV5-1,-,TRBD1,CASSLEAGGDLPPGANVLTF,TGCGCCAGCAGCTTGGAGGCAGGGGGCGACCTACCCCCTGGGGCCAACGTCCTGACTTTC
TRBJ1-4,TRBV11-2,-,-,CASSYSSAREKLFF,TGTGCCAGCAGCTATAGCTCTGCGAGGGAAAAACTGTTTTTT
TRBJ1-1,TRBV9,-,-,CASSVSPSNTEAFF,TGTGCCAGCAGCGTGAGCCCGTCGAACACTGAAGCTTTCTTT
TRBJ2-7,TRBV27,-,TRBD2,CASRTSGRQSSYEQYF,TGTGCCAGCAGAACTAGCGGGAGACAGAGCTCCTACGAGCAGTACTTC
TRBJ2-7,TRBV15,-,-,CATSRAGIHYEQYF,TGTGCCACCAGCAGAGCAGGGATCCATTACGAGCAGTACTTC
TRBJ2-7,TRBV5-5,-,TRBD1,CASSSGTGATYEQYF,TGTGCCAGCAGCTCCGGGACAGGGGCAACCTACGAGCAGTACTTC
TRBJ2-3,TRBV6-6,-,TRBD2,CASVFRRGGGADTQYF,TGTGCCAGCGTGTTCCGGCGGGGGGGAGGGGCAGATACGCAGTATTTT
TRBJ2-3,TRBV7-2,once,-,CASKVQGTDTQYF,TGTGCCAGCAAGGTTCAGGGCACAGATACGCAGTATTTT
TRBJ2-7,TRBV6-1,-,TRBD2,CASSQLATTYEQYF,TGTGCCAGCAGCCAACTAGCGACCACCTACGAGCAGTACTTC
TRBJ2-3,TRBV27,-,-,CASSLRQRTSTDTQYF,TGTGCCAGCAGTTTAAGACAGCGTACGAGCACAGATACGCAGTATTTT
TRBJ2-6,TRBV7-9,-,-,CASSLRGHLDSGANVLTF,TGTGCCAGCAGCTTAAGGGGACACCTAGACTCTGGGGCCAACGTCCTGACTTTC
TRBJ1-1,TRBV15,-,-,CATSSGGVFAKAFF,TGTGCCACCAGCAGTGGGGGGGTTTTCGCCAAAGCTTTCTTT
TRBJ2-7,TRBV6-6,-,-,CASSHKTGREQYF,TGTGCCAGCAGTCACAAAACAGGGAGAGAGCAGTACTTC
TRBJ2-6,TRBV10-2,-,-,CASSEWGAGANVLTF,TGCGCCAGCAGTGAATGGGGGGCTGGGGCCAACGTCCTGACTTTC
TRBJ1-2,TRBV19,-,TRBD1,CASSPGQGGGANYGYTF,TGTGCCAGTAGTCCCGGACAGGGAGGGGGCGCCAACTATGGCTACACCTTC